The next 6 T cell receptor beta chains were all read from a single sample in a study of T cell responses to AZD1222 COVID-19 vaccine. Measured with immunoSEQ multiplex PCR; TCRdb has only the in-frame clones, and not every one. The data contain about 99,000 clones, 91% of them singletons. The sample in question was peripheral blood, obtained on day 0 of AZD1222 vaccination. These receptors originate from an adult in good health.

The J gene is TRBJ1-1, the V gene TRBV5-1; no clear D gene. Germline V gene sequence: CDR1 SGHRS, CDR2 YFSETQ. With 1 base removed from V and 4 bases from J, the gap between germline ends came to 11 bases. CDR3 length equals 14 residues. The CDR3 is CASSLRQPATEAFF. CDR3 nucleotides: TGCGCCAGCAGCTTGAGGCAGCCGGCCACTGAAGCTTTCTTT.

The V and J genes are TRBV9 and TRBJ1-2; D unresolved. Trimming removed 0 bases from V and 9 bases from J, with 15 bases in between. Germline V gives CDR1 SGDLS, CDR2 YYNGEE. The CDR3 spans 14 residues. The CDR3: CASSVAGNGLRYTF. The CDR3 nucleotides are TGTGCCAGCAGCGTAGCTGGTAATGGGCTACGCTACACCTTC. The variable domain in full, completed from reference TRBV9 and TRBJ1-2, reads DSGVTQTPKHLITATGQRVTLRCSPRSGDLSVYWYQQSLDQGLQFLIQYYNGEERAKGNILERFSAQQFPDLHSELNLSSLELGDSALYFCASSVAGNGLRYTFGSGTRLTVV.

The chain combines TRBV18 with TRBJ2-2; possibly TRBD2 for D (5 bases). The V end was cut by 3 bases, the J end by 2 bases, with 10 bases between. The CDR3 sequence is 15 residues long. CDR1 is KGHSH, CDR2 LQKENI, per germline. The CDR3 nucleotides are TGTGCCAGCTCACCTCCCGGGATCAACACCGGGGAGCTGTTTTTT. Protein: CASSPPGINTGELFF.

The gene calls are TRBV19 and TRBJ2-1; TRBD2 aligns across 9 bases. The CDR3 is 14 amino acids. Per the germline V gene, CDR1 is LNHDA and CDR2 is SQIVND (reference sequence). The J segment lost 7 bases and the V segment lost 6 bases, leaving 7 bases of the junction unmatched. DNA for the CDR3: TGTGCCAGTAGGGGATTAGCGGGAGAGAATGAGCAGTTCTTC. Residues: CASRGLAGENEQFF.

This chain joins TRBV28 and TRBJ1-2; 9 nucleotides match TRBD1. CDR3 length equals 15 residues. The germline V gene encodes CDR1 MDHEN and CDR2 SYDVKM. With 4 bases clipped from V and 10 bases from J, the junction kept 13 bases outside the gene matches. The CDR3 bases are TGTGCCAGCAGTTCTCACAGGGGGCGACCCACAGACTACACCTTC. Amino acid sequence: CASSSHRGRPTDYTF.

The V call is TRBV19, the J call TRBJ2-7; TRBD2 matches at 8 bases. CDR3 length: 15 amino acids. Germline V lookup: CDR1 LNHDA, CDR2 SQIVND (reference sequence). V lost 3 bases and J lost 4; bases outside the gene matches: 8. The chain's CDR3 is CASSIPGLVPYEQYF. The DNA for the CDR3 is TGTGCCAGTAGTATCCCGGGACTAGTACCGTACGAGCAGTACTTC.